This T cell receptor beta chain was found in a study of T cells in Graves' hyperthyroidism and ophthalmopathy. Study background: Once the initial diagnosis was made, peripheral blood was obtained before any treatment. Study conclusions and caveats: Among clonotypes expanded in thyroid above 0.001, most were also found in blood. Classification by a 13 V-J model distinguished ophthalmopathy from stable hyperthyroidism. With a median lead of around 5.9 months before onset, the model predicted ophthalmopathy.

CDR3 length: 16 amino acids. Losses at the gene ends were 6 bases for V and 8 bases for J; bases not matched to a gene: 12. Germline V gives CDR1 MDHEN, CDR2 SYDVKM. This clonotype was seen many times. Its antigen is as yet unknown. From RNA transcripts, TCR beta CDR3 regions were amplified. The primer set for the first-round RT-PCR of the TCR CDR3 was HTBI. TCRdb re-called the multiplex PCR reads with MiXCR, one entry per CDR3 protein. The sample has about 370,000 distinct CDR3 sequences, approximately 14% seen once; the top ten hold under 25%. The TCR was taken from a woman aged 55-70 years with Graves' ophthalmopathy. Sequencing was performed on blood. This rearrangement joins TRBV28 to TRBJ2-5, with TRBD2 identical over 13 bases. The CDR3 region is CASSPTSGRGRSTQYF. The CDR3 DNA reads TGTGCCAGCAGCCCCACTAGCGGGAGGGGGAGAAGTACCCAGTACTTC. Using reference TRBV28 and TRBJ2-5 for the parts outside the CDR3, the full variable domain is DVKVTQSSRYLVKRTGEKVFLECVQDMDHENMFWYRQDPGLGLRLIYFSYDVKMKEKGDIPEGYSVSREKKERFSLILESASTNQTSMYLCASSPTSGRGRSTQYFGPGTRLLVL.